This T cell receptor (beta chain) was sequenced during a study of blood T cells in healthy people across ages. Study-level points and caveats: When set beside aged donors, long-lived donors presented more naive CD4+ cells and higher diversity. Samples with more naive T cells showed higher observed beta diversity. Because sorting was not performed, PBMCs prevented conclusive naive versus antigen-experienced comparison.

For this clonotype: Its cognate antigen is unknown.

The second PCR ran roughly 6 to 11 cycles with a sample-barcoded 5' primer and J-beta primers. Each CDR3 protein is one row after TCRdb ran MiXCR on the 5' RACE reads. Among about a million distinct CDR3 sequences listed, roughly 51% were seen once. The germline CDR1 and CDR2 sequences are DFQATT and SNEGSKA (reference sequence). CDR3 length: 13 amino acids. Trimming removed 1 base from V and 10 bases from J, with 14 bases in between. The J gene is TRBJ2-1, the V gene TRBV20-1; D is possibly TRBD2 (5 bases). This clonotype was sampled from a woman between 55 and 75 years old in good health. The sample taken for sequencing was blood. The CDR3 region has the DNA TGCAGTGCTAGAGTGGACTCAGGTGGAGAGCAGTTCTTC. This codes for CSARVDSGGEQFF.